The rows below give T cell receptor beta chains drawn from one sample of a study of technical replicates of blood from a few donors. Sequencing used immunoSEQ multiplex PCR; TCRdb keeps in-frame clones, though not all of them. In the table there are roughly 80,000 clones, approximately 94% of which are singletons. Sequencing was done on a sample of T cells isolated from PBMCs. Receptors were obtained from a human donor in good health. CDR3s include the opening cysteine and the closing phenylalanine or tryptophan. D genes are given only for firm matches. Part of the rows lack a size; the others show once, few, many or a class for expanded clones.

>.|.|TRBJ2-1|TRBV28|15
TGTGCCAGCAGTTTAGCGGGGTACTCCTACAATGAGCAGTTCTTC
CASSLAGYSYNEQFF
>TRBD1|.|TRBJ1-2|TRBV7-2|16
TGTGCCAGCAGCCTCCGGACAGGGGGCGCAAACTATGGCTACACCTTC
CASSLRTGGANYGYTF
>.|once|TRBJ1-4|TRBV5-6|15
TGTGCCAGCAGCCTGCAGGGTGTAGCTAATGAAAAACTGTTTTTT
CASSLQGVANEKLFF
>TRBD1|.|TRBJ2-5|TRBV5-8|13
TGTGCCAGCGGGACAGCCGCCCAAGAGACCCAGTACTTC
CASGTAAQETQYF
>.|.|TRBJ1-1|TRBV19|12
TGTGCCAGTAGTATAACGGGGTCTGAAGCTTTCTTT
CASSITGSEAFF
>.|.|TRBJ1-4|TRBV12-2|15
TGTGCAAGTCGCTTAATACGGACAGGGGAGGAAAAACTGTTTTTT
CASRLIRTGEEKLFF
>.|.|TRBJ1-2|TRBV6-5|11
TGTGCCAGCAAATCGAACTATGGCTACACCTTC
CASKSNYGYTF
>.|.|TRBJ1-1|TRBV11-2|15
TGTGCCAGCAGCCCCTTGACCGCGGCGGGCACTGAAGCTTTCTTT
CASSPLTAAGTEAFF
>TRBD2|.|TRBJ2-1|TRBV7-9|14
TGTGCCAGCAGCCCAAACGTAGCGGGGAATGAGCAGTTCTTC
CASSPNVAGNEQFF
>.|.|TRBJ2-7|TRBV28|15
TGTGCCAGCAGTTTATCGATCGGTTACTCCTACGAGCAGTACTTC
CASSLSIGYSYEQYF
>TRBD1|.|TRBJ1-5|TRBV19|17
TGTGCCAGTAGTAAAGGACCTACCGGAGGGGGCCACCAGCCCCAGCATTTT
CASSKGPTGGGHQPQHF
>.|.|TRBJ1-2|TRBV5-8|10
TGTGCCAGCAGCCTATATGGCTACACCTTC
CASSLYGYTF
>TRBD2|.|TRBJ2-1|TRBV28|15
TGTGCCAGCAGTTGGACTAGCGGTAGTGACAATGAGCAGTTCTTC
CASSWTSGSDNEQFF
>.|.|TRBJ1-2|TRBV7-8|16
TGTGCCAGCAGCTTAGCGTCAGGAGGAGAGCGCTATGGCTACACCTTC
CASSLASGGERYGYTF
>.|.|TRBJ2-3|TRBV7-9|13
TGTGCCAGCAGTCCGGGAGTAAAGGATACGCAGTATTTT
CASSPGVKDTQYF
>TRBD1|few|TRBJ1-5|TRBV4-1|16
TGCGCCAGCAGCCAAGGGGACAGGGCCCTGAAGCAGCCCCAGCATTTT
CASSQGDRALKQPQHF
>TRBD2|.|TRBJ2-7|TRBV14|16
TGTGCCAGCAGCCGTACCGGGACTAGCGGGCCCTACGAGCAGTACTTC
CASSRTGTSGPYEQYF
>.|.|TRBJ2-1|TRBV7-3|15
TGTGCCAGCAGCTTATCAGTCGGGAGTTACAATGAGCAGTTCTTC
CASSLSVGSYNEQFF
>.|.|TRBJ2-5|TRBV6-6|11
TGTGCCAGCACCCACCAGAAGACCCAGTACTTC
CASTHQKTQYF
>.|.|TRBJ1-2|TRBV7-3|13
TGTGCCAGCAGCTTGGTTAGAGGCTATGGCTACACCTTC
CASSLVRGYGYTF
>.|.|TRBJ2-7|TRBV27|16
TGTGCCAGCAGTTTAACCCGACAGGTAGGGTCTTACGAGCAGTACTTC
CASSLTRQVGSYEQYF
>.|.|TRBJ2-3|TRBV7-9|12
TGTGCCAGCAGCTTAGGGCTCAATACGCAGTATTTT
CASSLGLNTQYF